This TCR beta chain is drawn from a study of shared T cell receptors in the human thymus. The assay was immunoSEQ multiplex PCR, and TCRdb's table has in-frame clones only and misses some. Counted here are some 700,000 clones, 70% to 90% occurring once; the ten biggest clones make up 0.0095% to 0.013%. The same data also went into a second study, on human thymus T cells. That work adds: Among thymic and blood repertoires, usage of V and J genes appeared biased.

Sequenced sample: thymocytes. The origin of this receptor is a girl under two years old with a congenital heart defect.

Here the CDR3 reads CASSPTDAYEQYF. Here the CDR3 DNA reads TGTGCCAGCAGCCCGACAGACGCCTACGAGCAGTACTTC. V is TRBV7-9 and J is TRBJ2-7; TRBD1 might be the D (5 bases). This CDR3 contains 13 residues. V shed 5 bases and J shed 2 bases, with 10 bases lying between them. Per the germline V gene, CDR1 is SEHNR and CDR2 is FQNEAQ (reference sequence).